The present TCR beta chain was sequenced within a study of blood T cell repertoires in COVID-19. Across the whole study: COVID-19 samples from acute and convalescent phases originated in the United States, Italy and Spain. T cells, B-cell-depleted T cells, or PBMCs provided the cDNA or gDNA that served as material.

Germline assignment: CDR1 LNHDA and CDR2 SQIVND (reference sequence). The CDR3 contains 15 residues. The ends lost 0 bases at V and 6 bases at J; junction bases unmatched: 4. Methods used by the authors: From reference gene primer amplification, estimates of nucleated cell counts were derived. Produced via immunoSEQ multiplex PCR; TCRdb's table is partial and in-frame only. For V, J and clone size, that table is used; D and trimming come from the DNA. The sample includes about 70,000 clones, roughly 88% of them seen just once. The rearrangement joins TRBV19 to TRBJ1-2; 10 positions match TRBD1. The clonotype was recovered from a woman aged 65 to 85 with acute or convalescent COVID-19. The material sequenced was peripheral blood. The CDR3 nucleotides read TGTGCCAGTAGTATAGAACTCGGGACAGGGGATGGCTACACCTTC. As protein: CASSIELGTGDGYTF.